This T cell receptor beta chain was sequenced for a study of shared T cell receptors in the human thymus. The protocol was immunoSEQ multiplex PCR, while the TCRdb copy is restricted to in-frame clones and leaves out a portion. Seen here are 500,000 to 850,000 clones, 80% to 90% observed once, and the top ten hold 0.0094%. This clone was picked up a small number of times. Germline CDR1 and CDR2: MNHEY and SMNVEV (reference sequence). This CDR3 has 17 amino acids. Trimming at V came to 5 bases and at J to 4 bases, leaving 14 bases not matched to a gene. These records were also assigned to another study, of human thymus T cells. That work states: Those donating were healthy Finnish infants in corrective surgery for congenital heart defects.

The chain uses TRBV27 and TRBJ1-2; 9 bases fit TRBD1. Sequences were obtained from thymocytes. The sequence derives from a boy younger than two with a congenital heart defect. CDR3: CASSPSARGQGGYGYTF. The CDR3 coding sequence is TGTGCCAGCAGTCCGTCCGCGAGGGGACAGGGAGGCTATGGCTACACCTTC.